The clone carrying this TCR beta chain has just one count. Its antigen is currently unknown. This specimen belongs to a study of cytomegalovirus exposure and HLA in healthy donors. General study results and limits: Overall, roughly 170 TCR beta chains were annotated as cytomegalovirus-associated. Data from an earlier analysis indicated that most TCR beta V segments were productive either about 87% or about 30% of the time.

The germline V and J ends were trimmed by 5 bases and 7 bases, with 15 bases remaining between them. The germline V gene encodes CDR1 MNHEY and CDR2 SMNVEV (reference sequence). The CDR3 extends over 14 amino acids. The study ran its PCR with 60 Vbeta and 13 Jbeta primers. TCRdb's table, derived via immunoSEQ multiplex PCR, lists solely in-frame clones and lacks some. The sample has 250,000 or so clones, approximately 82% seen once; the top ten hold about 7.5%. This rearrangement joins TRBV27 to TRBJ2-1; D is perhaps TRBD1 (5 bases). The sequencing input was PBMCs. The clonotype was recovered from a woman aged 55-70 years in good health and CMV-seropositive. The CDR3 sequence is CASSPLDRSNEQFF. The CDR3 DNA reads TGTGCCAGCAGTCCCCTAGACAGATCGAATGAGCAGTTCTTC.